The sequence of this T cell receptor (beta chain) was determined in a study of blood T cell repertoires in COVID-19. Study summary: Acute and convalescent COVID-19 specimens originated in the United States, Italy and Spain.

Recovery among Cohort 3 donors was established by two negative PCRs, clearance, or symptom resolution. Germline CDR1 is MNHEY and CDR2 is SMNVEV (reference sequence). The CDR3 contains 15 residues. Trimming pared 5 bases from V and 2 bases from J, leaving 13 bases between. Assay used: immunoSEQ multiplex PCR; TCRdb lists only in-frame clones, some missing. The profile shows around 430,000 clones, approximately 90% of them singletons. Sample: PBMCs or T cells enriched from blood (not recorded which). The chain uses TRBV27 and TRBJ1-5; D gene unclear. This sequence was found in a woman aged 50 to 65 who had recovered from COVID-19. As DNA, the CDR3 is TGTGCCAGCAGTACCCACAGAATTGGCAATCAGCCCCAGCATTTT. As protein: CASSTHRIGNQPQHF.